Listed below are T cell receptor beta chains from one sample, sequenced in a study of metastatic and nonmetastatic thyroid tumors. TCRdb re-called clones from the PCR reads using MiXCR. This sample has about 59,000 clones, with 16% found just once. The sequenced sample was blood. The receptors were gathered from a male donor with papillary thyroid cancer or a benign thyroid nodule (not recorded which). Some clones in this sample may be carry-over from other donors' samples. Both conserved end residues are part of each CDR3. A D gene is named only where the DNA matches it firmly. The size entry is marked missing in some rows and otherwise reads once, few, many or a size class.

TGTGCCAGCAGCTCATGGACAGGGAAGAGTGAAAAACTGTTTTTT | CASSSWTGKSEKLFF | many | TRBD1 | TRBJ1-4 | TRBV5-8
TGTGCCAGCAGACTCAATTTAGGCACAGATACGCAGTATTTT | CASRLNLGTDTQYF | . | . | TRBJ2-3 | TRBV6-9
TGTGCCAGCAGCCAATCAAAACCTAGGACTAGCGATGTCGATGAGCAGTTCTTC | CASSQSKPRTSDVDEQFF | few | TRBD2 | TRBJ2-1 | TRBV3-1
TGTGCCAGCAGTTATGCCCAGACATCGGGACTAGCCGATGATACGCAGTATTTT | CASSYAQTSGLADDTQYF | many | TRBD2 | TRBJ2-3 | TRBV6-2/TRBV6-3
TGTGCCAGCAGTTTAGGACCCCCGGGACTCAGCACCGGGGAGCTGTTTTTT | CASSLGPPGLSTGELFF | many | . | TRBJ2-2 | TRBV5-6
TGTGCCAGCAGCCCGGGGGACACAGATACGCAGTATTTT | CASSPGDTDTQYF | many | . | TRBJ2-3 | TRBV9
TGTGCCAGCAGTTCACGAAAAGGGGGCCCCCAGCCCCAGCATTTT | CASSSRKGGPQPQHF | . | TRBD1 | TRBJ1-5 | TRBV28
TGCGCCAGCAGCCAAGCTTTTGACTCGTCGGGCTACGAGCAGTACTTC | CASSQAFDSSGYEQYF | many | . | TRBJ2-7 | TRBV4-1
TGTGCCAGCTCCCGATCTCCGGTGGACAATGAGCAGTTCTTC | CASSRSPVDNEQFF | many | . | TRBJ2-1 | TRBV14
TGTGCCAGCAGGTCTTCCGGGACAGGGGGAAATTCACCCCTCCACTTT | CASRSSGTGGNSPLHF | many | TRBD1 | TRBJ1-6 | TRBV7-9
TGTGCCAGCAGGGTGGGGTCGAACACTGAAGCTTTCTTT | CASRVGSNTEAFF | many | . | TRBJ1-1 | TRBV2
TGTGCCAGCAGCCCCGGGACCCTTCTCCCGGTTCAGCCCCAGCATTTT | CASSPGTLLPVQPQHF | . | . | TRBJ1-5 | TRBV28
TGTGCCAGTAGTTTCGACAGACCTTTCCACCCTGATGAAAAACTGTTTTTT | CASSFDRPFHPDEKLFF | many | . | TRBJ1-4 | TRBV19
TGTGCCAGCAGGCGTCTTAGCGGGAGTTCCTACAATGAGCAGTTCTTC | CASRRLSGSSYNEQFF | few | TRBD2 | TRBJ2-1 | TRBV6-4
TGTGCCAGCAGTTTGGGACTGGCCACAGATACGCAGTATTTT | CASSLGLATDTQYF | many | . | TRBJ2-3 | TRBV12-3/TRBV12-4
TGTGCCAGCAGCTTGGTCTTAGCGGGGTTAGAGACCCAGTACTTC | CASSLVLAGLETQYF | few | TRBD2 | TRBJ2-5 | TRBV5-6
TGTGCCAGCAGACCACCAACCGGGATAGGGGGCCTAGATAGCTATGGATACACCTTC | CASRPPTGIGGLDSYGYTF | . | TRBD1 | TRBJ1-2 | TRBV3-1
TGTGCCAGCAGTTACTCCCTGCTGACAGGGGCGAATTCACCCCTCCACTTT | CASSYSLLTGANSPLHF | many | TRBD1 | TRBJ1-6 | TRBV6-5
TGTGCCAGCAGCCTAGGGACTAGCGAGCAGTACTTC | CASSLGTSEQYF | . | TRBD2 | TRBJ2-7 | TRBV28
TGCGCCAGCAGCCAAGACAGATATGGCAATCAGCCCCAGCATTTT | CASSQDRYGNQPQHF | many | . | TRBJ1-5 | TRBV4-3
TGTGCCAGTTCGCAGGGGTCTGGGGCCAACGTCCTGACTTTC | CASSQGSGANVLTF | many | . | TRBJ2-6 | TRBV19
TGTGCCAGCAGGCCCGGGGGGGTCCAAGAGACCCAGTACTTC | CASRPGGVQETQYF | many | TRBD2 | TRBJ2-5 | TRBV6-1
TGTGCCAGCAGACATGGACAACCCTCACCCCTCCACTTT | CASRHGQPSPLHF | many | . | TRBJ1-6 | TRBV6-2/TRBV6-3
TGTGCCAGCAGTTTTAGCGGGGGCGATGAGCAGTTCTTC | CASSFSGGDEQFF | many | TRBD2 | TRBJ2-1 | TRBV11-2
TGCGCCAGCAGCTTGACAGCGGGGGCCCTTTACAATGAGCAGTTCTTC | CASSLTAGALYNEQFF | many | TRBD2 | TRBJ2-1 | TRBV5-1
TGTGCCTGGAGTGTAGGGGGCGTCTACGGCTACACCTTC | CAWSVGGVYGYTF | . | TRBD1 | TRBJ1-2 | TRBV30
TGCAGTGCTAGATCCGGGACTTTCTACGAGCAGTACTTC | CSARSGTFYEQYF | . | . | TRBJ2-7 | TRBV20-1
TGTGCCAGCAGCTTGGGCGACAGAGTAGCCAAAAACATTCAGTACTTC | CASSLGDRVAKNIQYF | few | . | TRBJ2-4 | TRBV7-2
TGTGCCAGCAGCCCCCCCGGTGGGAGGGTCTACGAGCAGTACTTC | CASSPPGGRVYEQYF | many | TRBD2 | TRBJ2-7 | TRBV6-1
TGTGCCAGCAGCTTGATTGAGCTGGATGGCCCCGATACGCAGTATTTT | CASSLIELDGPDTQYF | . | . | TRBJ2-3 | TRBV5-6
TGTGCCAGCAGCGGGACTAGCGGCTCAATAGCCTACGAGCAGTACTTC | CASSGTSGSIAYEQYF | many | TRBD2 | TRBJ2-7 | TRBV28
TGCGCCAGCAGCTGGGGGACGGAGTCGAGTGGCTACACCTTC | CASSWGTESSGYTF | many | . | TRBJ1-2 | TRBV5-1
TGTGCCAGCGCCAGGGGGGAGGGCACTGAAGCTTTCTTT | CASARGEGTEAFF | many | TRBD1 | TRBJ1-1 | TRBV6-4
TGTTCCAGCAGCAGGCGACTAGCGTGGATCACAGATACGCAGTATTTT | CSSSRRLAWITDTQYF | . | TRBD2 | TRBJ2-3 | TRBV11-1
TGTGCCAGCTCACCCCACCCTGCGGAGACTGGAAACACCATATATTTT | CASSPHPAETGNTIYF | many | . | TRBJ1-3 | TRBV18
TGTGCCAGCAGCCGATCAACAGGGGCCTATGGCTACACCTTC | CASSRSTGAYGYTF | few | TRBD1 | TRBJ1-2 | TRBV5-4
TGCGCCAATTCCTATGGACAGGCCTCTGGAAACACCATATATTTT | CANSYGQASGNTIYF | many | TRBD1 | TRBJ1-3 | TRBV10-1
TGTGCCAGCAGACAGAAAAGGGACGATTGGACAGAGACCCAGTACTTC | CASRQKRDDWTETQYF | many | . | TRBJ2-5 | TRBV6-1
TGTGCCTGGACCAACCGACGTACTGAAGCTTTCTTT | CAWTNRRTEAFF | . | . | TRBJ1-1 | TRBV30
TGTGCCAGCAGCTTACAGGGGACTGCTGGCTACACCTTC | CASSLQGTAGYTF | . | . | TRBJ1-2 | TRBV7-2
TGTGCCAACAGTCACACCAAGAGCTCCTACAATGAGCAGTTCTTC | CANSHTKSSYNEQFF | few | . | TRBJ2-1 | TRBV12-3/TRBV12-4
TGTGCCAGCCGATACGGGACTAGCGGGAAAGAGACCCAGTACTTC | CASRYGTSGKETQYF | many | TRBD2 | TRBJ2-5 | TRBV6-1
TGTGCCAGCAGTGGACAGGGGGCCCTATATAGCAATCAGCCCCAGCATTTT | CASSGQGALYSNQPQHF | many | TRBD1 | TRBJ1-5 | TRBV6-1
TGCAGTGCTCCAAGAACAGGGGTTGGTAAGCAGTACTTC | CSAPRTGVGKQYF | . | TRBD1 | TRBJ2-7 | TRBV20-1
TGTGCCAGCATCCAGTGGGCCACCGGGGAGCTGTTTTTT | CASIQWATGELFF | . | . | TRBJ2-2 | TRBV27
TGTGCCAGCAGATTAGGGCCCCAATATAGCACAGATACGCAGTATTTT | CASRLGPQYSTDTQYF | many | . | TRBJ2-3 | TRBV7-2
TGTGCCAGCTCACAGCCGGGACTCTACACCATATATTTT | CASSQPGLYTIYF | many | . | TRBJ1-3 | TRBV18
TGTGCCAGCAACAGACAGGGCTACTCTGGAAACACCATATATTTT | CASNRQGYSGNTIYF | . | TRBD1 | TRBJ1-3 | TRBV28
TGTGCCAGCAGTAGTGGGATGGACTCTGGAAACACCATATATTTT | CASSSGMDSGNTIYF | many | . | TRBJ1-3 | TRBV12-3/TRBV12-4